The T cell receptor beta chain under discussion was sequenced for a study of T cells in Graves' hyperthyroidism and ophthalmopathy. A note on this clonotype: Its antigen is unidentified.

Germline lookup yields CDR1 MNHNS and CDR2 SASEGT. V shed 6 bases and J shed 0 bases, with 11 bases lying between them. The length of the CDR3 is 15 residues. Uncontrolled infection, other autoimmune disease, pregnancy and lactation each barred patients from inclusion. Diagnosis relied on clinical symptoms, serum thyroxine and TRAb, thyroid ultrasound and orbital computed tomography. Amplification targeted TCR beta CDR3 regions from RNA transcripts. RT-PCR in the first round (using the HTBI primer set) targeted the TCR CDR3. TCRdb recomputed calls from the multiplex PCR reads with MiXCR, one row per CDR3 protein. The table records almost 350,000 distinct CDR3 sequences, 15% to 20% of them present only once. Findings and caveats of the study: Most expanded thyroid clonotypes above 0.001 also appeared in blood. The model made its ophthalmopathy prediction, and onset followed a median approximately 6.5 months later.

The gene calls are TRBV6-1 and TRBJ2-2, with a tentative D call TRBD1 (6 bases). The TCR was taken from a woman aged 40 to 55 with Graves' ophthalmopathy. Sequenced: blood. In nucleotides, the CDR3 is TGTGCCAGCAGAGGACAGCGAACGAACACCGGGGAGCTGTTTTTT. This encodes CASRGQRTNTGELFF.